This T cell receptor beta chain was documented in a study of T cell responses to AZD1222 COVID-19 vaccine. General study findings and limits: Recipients of AZD1222 seropositive at baseline numbered only 6 or 7. Females made up more of the donors, who were largely white British, and clonal diversity may have come out too low. CD4 TCRs covered the whole spike, strongest at regions 160-218 and 743-854.

CDR1 and CDR2 from the germline V gene are LGHDT and YNNKEL (reference sequence). The CDR3 totals 15 residues. The V gene lost 4 bases and the J gene lost 3 bases, with 13 bases spanning the gap. In the case of this clone: Its antigen is unidentified.

Only in-frame clones appear in the TCRdb table, and some are missing; sequencing was by immunoSEQ multiplex PCR. Found here are 130,000 or so clones, 85% to 95% of them singletons; the top ten hold roughly 7%. The sequence derives from an adult in good health. Material: peripheral blood, obtained on day 0 of AZD1222 vaccination. This chain links TRBV3-1 (or the pseudogene TRBV3-2) with TRBJ1-3; unclear D gene. The CDR3 DNA reads as TGTGCCAGCAGCCCACTCTCAATGATTGGAAACACCATATATTTT. It is translated as CASSPLSMIGNTIYF.